The 11 T cell receptor beta chains in this list originate from one sample, sequenced in a study of blood T cells in healthy people across ages. The authors ran a second PCR of 7 to 11 cycles using a sample-barcoded 5' primer and a J-beta primer mix. A single record per CDR3 protein comes from TCRdb applying MiXCR to the 5' RACE reads. Here the sample spans over a million distinct CDR3 sequences, roughly 43% being singletons. Source material: blood. Receptors were obtained from a woman under 30 in good health.

The chain recombines TRBV2 with TRBJ1-5; D might be TRBD1 (5 bases). V was shortened by 3 bases and J by 7 bases, with 19 bases between the two germline ends. The CDR3 has 16 amino acids. From germline, CDR1 is SNHLY and CDR2 FYNNEI. DNA for the CDR3: TGTGCCAGCAGTGAGCCGGGAATCTCCGGGGCCCAGCCCCAGCATTTT. Its translation is CASSEPGISGAQPQHF. Full variable domain (outside the CDR3, taken from reference TRBV2 and TRBJ1-5): EPEVTQTPSHQVTQMGQEVILRCVPISNHLYFYWYRQILGQKVEFLVSFYNNEISEKSEIFDDQFSVERPDGSNFTLKIRSTKLEDSAMYFCASSEPGISGAQPQHFGDGTRLSIL.

This chain links TRBV6-1 with TRBJ1-5, with D perhaps TRBD1 (6 bases). The V end was cut by 10 bases, the J end by 4 bases, with 17 bases between. The CDR3 is made up of 14 amino acids. Germline CDR1 and CDR2: MNHNS and SASEGT. The CDR3 loop is CATTWGAGNQPQHF. The CDR3 DNA reads TGTGCCACCACGTGGGGGGCTGGGAATCAGCCCCAGCATTTT.

In the case of this clonotype: Germline and junction disagree at one end, which may indicate a read error. The chain combines TRBV20-1 with TRBJ1-6, with D unresolved. Germline assignment: CDR1 DFQATT and CDR2 SNEGSKA (reference sequence). CDR3 length: 11 residues. CDR3 in DNA: TGCAGTGCGCGAGGGAATTCAACCCTCCACTTT. This sequence encodes CSARGNSTLHF.

This chain joins TRBV6-2 or TRBV6-3 and TRBJ1-1; 7 bases are a match to TRBD1. This CDR3 has 15 amino acids. V shed 7 bases, J shed 4 bases, and the junction held 12 bases outside the gene matches. CDR1 is MNHEY, CDR2 SVGEGT, per germline. CDR3 in DNA: TGTGCCAGCAAGGTTGGTGCGACAGGGCGCACTGAAGCTTTCTTT. Translation: CASKVGATGRTEAFF.

This clonotype was recorded once. A much larger clone differs from this one at a single base, so this may be a read error. This rearrangement joins TRBV9 to TRBJ2-1; TRBD2 matches 11 bases. The CDR3 is 16 residues long. CDR1 and CDR2 from the germline V gene are SGDLS and YYNGEE. The CDR3 is CASSRIAGGPYNKQFF. The CDR3 DNA reads TGTGCCAGCAGCCGTATAGCGGGAGGGCCCTACAATAAGCAGTTCTTC.

The chain employs TRBV7-3 and TRBJ2-4, with TRBD2 matching 7 bases. Germline-derived CDR1 and CDR2 are SGHTA and FQGTGA. V lost 5 bases, J lost 6 bases, and 10 bases stayed unmatched. There are 15 residues in the CDR3. The CDR3 spells CASSPHPGTTNIQYF. The CDR3 DNA reads TGTGCCAGCAGCCCCCATCCGGGGACTACAAACATTCAGTACTTC. Full variable domain (rest looked up from reference TRBV7-3 and TRBJ2-4): GAGVSQTPSNKVTEKGKYVELRCDPISGHTALYWYRQSLGQGPEFLIYFQGTGAADDSGLPNDRFFAVRPEGSVSTLKIQRTERGDSAVYLCASSPHPGTTNIQYFGAGTRLSVL.

V gene TRBV2 combines with J gene TRBJ1-2; D is ambiguous. CDR1 is SNHLY, CDR2 FYNNEI, per germline. V lost 4 bases and J 4 bases, leaving 16 bases between the germline ends. The CDR3 has 15 residues. CDR3 coding DNA: TGTGCCAGCAGTGGGGAGGCGGCCCACCTCTATGGCTACACCTTC. It yields the protein CASSGEAAHLYGYTF.

The genes are TRBV4-3 and TRBJ1-1; TRBD1 is a possible D gene (6 bases). V lost 1 base and J lost 5, with 17 bases in between. CDR1 is LGHNA, CDR2 YSLEER, per germline. The CDR3 is 16 amino acids. The CDR3 DNA reads TGCGCCAGCAGCCAAGTGTTTAGGGCCCAGGGGACTGAAGCTTTCTTT. This encodes CASSQVFRAQGTEAFF.

This clonotype was detected many times. The chain uses TRBV20-1 and TRBJ2-3; D is possibly TRBD2 (6 bases). In germline, CDR1 is DFQATT, CDR2 SNEGSKA (reference sequence). V lost 6 bases and J 7 bases, leaving 11 bases between the germline ends. CDR3 length: 11 amino acids. The CDR3 DNA sequence: TGCAGTGCGACGGGAGCATATACGCAGTATTTT. Protein: CSATGAYTQYF.

Remarks on this clonotype: This sequence may be a read error, since a much larger clone differs from it by one base. The chain joins TRBV6-6 to TRBJ1-5, with D tentatively TRBD1 (5 bases). V was pared by 2 bases and J by 0 bases, with 11 bases between. The CDR3 sequence is 16 residues long. Per the germline V gene, CDR1 is MNHNY and CDR2 is SVGAGI (reference sequence). CDR3 sequence (DNA): TGTGCCAGCAGTTACGGAGACAGAAATAGCAATCAGCCCCAGCATTTT. Its protein is CASSYGDRNSNQPQHF.

The chain employs TRBV9 and TRBJ1-2, with 8 nucleotides matching TRBD1. Germline loops: CDR1 SGDLS, CDR2 YYNGEE. With V trimmed by 1 base and J by 7 bases, 12 bases remained unmatched. There are 16 residues in the CDR3. The CDR3 is CASSVTVTGEDGGYTF. The CDR3 DNA follows: TGTGCCAGCAGCGTAACGGTGACAGGGGAGGATGGTGGCTACACCTTC. Complete variable domain (other parts from reference TRBV9 and TRBJ1-2): DSGVTQTPKHLITATGQRVTLRCSPRSGDLSVYWYQQSLDQGLQFLIQYYNGEERAKGNILERFSAQQFPDLHSELNLSSLELGDSALYFCASSVTVTGEDGGYTFGSGTRLTVV.